The present T cell receptor beta chain was sequenced within a study of PD-1 blockade in classical Hodgkin lymphoma. Autologous stem cell transplantation was followed by relapse in every patient, and brentuximab vedotin exposure varied. The CDR3 loop spans 14 amino acids. CDR1 is SGHRS and CDR2 is YFSETQ in the germline V gene. The V gene lost 3 bases and the J gene lost 0 bases, with 9 bases spanning the gap. The method was immunoSEQ multiplex PCR; TCRdb's version includes in-frame clones alone and lacks a portion of them. This table holds roughly 25,000 clones, approximately 80% found once. The TCR comes from a human donor with classical Hodgkin lymphoma. This sample comprised peripheral blood mononuclear cells (PBMCs), obtained at baseline. This chain uses TRBV5-1 with TRBJ2-5, with D unresolved. CDR3 sequence reads: CASSWRQHQETQYF. CDR3 sequence (DNA): TGCGCCAGCAGCTGGAGACAACACCAAGAGACCCAGTACTTC.